Listed here are 21 T cell receptor beta chains from one sample, sequenced in a study of shared clonotypes between healthy human individuals. Naive CD8 cells, CD45RO-negative and positively selected for CCR7, excluded terminally differentiated effector memory CD45RA+ cells. Generated by immunoSEQ multiplex PCR, the TCRdb table keeps only in-frame clones and is missing some. The table has some 600,000 clones, 95% to 96% seen once. The specimen was naive CD8+ T cells sorted from blood. The receptors were sampled from a woman aged 30 to 39 in good health.

The J gene is TRBJ1-1, the V gene TRBV10-3; TRBD1 might be the D (6 bases). V dropped 10 bases and J dropped 2 bases, with 14 bases sitting between them. The CDR3 totals 13 residues. Per germline, CDR1 ENHRY and CDR2 SYGVKD. CDR3 DNA sequence: TGTGCCAGCAGGACAGCTCTAAACACTGAAGCTTTCTTT. The encoded protein is CASRTALNTEAFF.

V and J are TRBV27 and TRBJ1-5; TRBD1 matches 9 bases. The CDR3 sequence is 15 residues long. Trimming at V came to 5 bases and at J to 3 bases, leaving 5 bases not matched to a gene. The V gene's germline CDR1 is MNHEY and CDR2 SMNVEV (reference sequence). CDR3 residues: CASSLGQGYNQPQHF. In DNA, the CDR3 is TGTGCCAGCAGTCTGGGACAGGGATACAATCAGCCCCAGCATTTT.

In DNA, the CDR3 is TGTGCCAGTAGTATCCCCGGCCGGCTCTACGAGCAGTACTTC. Its protein is CASSIPGRLYEQYF. This chain joins TRBV19 and TRBJ2-7; D gene ambiguous. Germline V gene sequence: CDR1 LNHDA, CDR2 SQIVND (reference sequence). Trimming removed 3 bases at V and 3 bases at J, with 12 bases between. The CDR3 loop spans 14 amino acids.

The V and J genes are TRBV10-3 and TRBJ1-1; weak D call: TRBD1 (6 bases). This CDR3 region has 17 residues. V was clipped by 5 bases and J by 4 bases, with 23 bases between them. Germline loops: CDR1 ENHRY, CDR2 SYGVKD. In nucleotides, the CDR3 is TGTGCCATCAGTACACAACAGGGTCCCCGTGGAACCACTGAAGCTTTCTTT. Translating gives CAISTQQGPRGTTEAFF.

To note about this clone: Other DNA sequences in this sample translate to the same CDR3. The genes are TRBV29-1 and TRBJ2-1, with D unclear. V dropped 1 base and J dropped 0 bases, with 10 bases sitting between them. Germline-derived CDR1 and CDR2 are SQVTM and ANQGSEA. The CDR3 has 15 amino acids. Here the CDR3 reads CSVEGLESSYNEQFF. The CDR3 region has the DNA TGCAGCGTTGAAGGGTTGGAGAGCTCCTACAATGAGCAGTTCTTC.

V is TRBV21-1 and J is TRBJ1-3. TRBV21-1 is given as a pseudogene. CDR3 length: 16 amino acids. The CDR3, as DNA: TGTGCCAGCAAGAATACTAGGGAGCCTTCTGGAAACACCATATATTTT. Translated: CASKNTREPSGNTIYF.

Regarding this clone: The sample contains more than one DNA sequence encoding this CDR3. V is TRBV29-1 and J is TRBJ2-7; D is possibly TRBD1 (6 bases). Trimming removed 6 bases from V and 1 base from J, with 10 bases in between. CDR1 and CDR2 from the germline V gene are SQVTM and ANQGSEA. The CDR3 loop spans 12 amino acids. This chain's CDR3 is CSVEQGSYEQYF. The DNA of the CDR3 is TGCAGCGTCGAACAGGGATCCTACGAGCAGTACTTC.

The V gene is TRBV27, the J gene TRBJ2-2; 8 bases line up with TRBD2. The germline V gene has CDR1 MNHEY and CDR2 SMNVEV (reference sequence). J lost 1 base, V lost 2 bases, and 0 bases had no gene match. The length of the CDR3 is 15 residues. DNA for the CDR3: TGTGCCAGCAGTTTAGCGGGAGGGAACACCGGGGAGCTGTTTTTT. Residues: CASSLAGGNTGELFF.

This sequence joins TRBV5-1 and TRBJ1-2; D is possibly TRBD1 (5 bases). Germline loops: CDR1 SGHRS, CDR2 YFSETQ. The CDR3 loop spans 14 amino acids. The ends were cut back, 0 bases at V and 2 bases at J, with 8 bases in the middle. DNA for the CDR3: TGCGCCAGCAGCTTGGCCGGGACCAACTATGGCTACACCTTC. Residues: CASSLAGTNYGYTF. Combining the CDR3 with reference TRBV5-1 and TRBJ1-2 gives the whole variable domain KAGVTQTPRYLIKTRGQQVTLSCSPISGHRSVSWYQQTPGQGLQFLFEYFSETQRNKGNFPGRFSGRQFSNSRSEMNVSTLELGDSALYLCASSLAGTNYGYTFGSGTRLTVV.

This sequence joins TRBV27 and TRBJ2-7, with 8 bases aligning to TRBD2. With 4 bases clipped from V and 4 bases from J, the junction kept 12 bases outside the gene matches. In germline, CDR1 is MNHEY, CDR2 SMNVEV (reference sequence). This CDR3 contains 16 residues. CDR3 amino acids: CASSWTGPSGLYEQYF. The CDR3, as DNA: TGTGCCAGCAGTTGGACGGGGCCTAGCGGGTTGTACGAGCAGTACTTC.

V gene TRBV27 combines with J gene TRBJ1-2, with TRBD1 matching over 7 bases. This CDR3 is 15 amino acids long. Trimming took 4 bases from V and 0 from J; bases not matched to a gene: 5. Germline V gene data show CDR1 as MNHEY and CDR2 as SMNVEV (reference sequence). CDR3 nucleotide sequence: TGTGCCAGCAGTTCCACAGGGGCCCCTAACTATGGCTACACCTTC. This codes for CASSSTGAPNYGYTF.

This clone is a singleton in its sample. The chain joins TRBV6-5 to TRBJ2-1; D is possibly TRBD1 (6 bases). The CDR3 consists of 11 residues. The V and J ends lost 6 bases and 10 bases respectively, with 10 bases between them. The germline V gene has CDR1 MNHEY and CDR2 SVGAGI. The CDR3 loop reads CASSPGTEQFF. The CDR3 DNA sequence: TGTGCCAGCAGCCCCGGGACAGAGCAGTTCTTC.

Concerning this clone: Mismatch with germline at one junction end may stem from a read error. The chain employs TRBV15 and TRBJ2-1; unclear D gene. This CDR3 contains 13 residues. Germline CDR1 reads LNHNV; CDR2 reads YYDKDF (reference sequence). The CDR3 here is CATSRDRVSRLLF. For the CDR3, the DNA is TGTGCCACCAGCAGAGATCGTGTAAGCCGACTCCTCTTC.

The CDR3 reads CASDDRDSGNTIYF. CDR3 coding DNA: TGTGCCAGCGATGACAGGGACTCTGGAAACACCATATATTTT. The V call is TRBV2, the J call TRBJ1-3; 7 bases map to TRBD1. Germline CDR1 is SNHLY and CDR2 is FYNNEI. Unmatched junction bases numbered 4, after V lost 8 bases and J lost 0 bases. The CDR3 is made up of 14 amino acids.

This clone has only one observation. As DNA, the CDR3 is TGTGCCAGCAGCTATGGACTAGCGGGAGTGAACCAAGAGACCCAGTACTTC. As protein: CASSYGLAGVNQETQYF. This chain uses TRBV5-4 with TRBJ2-5, with 13 bases lining up with TRBD2. The CDR3 totals 17 residues. Germline V gives CDR1 SGHNT, CDR2 YYREEE (reference sequence). After removal of 3 bases from V and 0 bases from J, the junction contained 5 bases not matched to a gene.

This sequence joins TRBV15 and TRBJ2-6; no definite D call. Germline loops: CDR1 LNHNV, CDR2 YYDKDF (reference sequence). The CDR3 runs 17 residues. Deletions cut 3 bases from V and 0 bases from J, with 12 bases between. The CDR3, as DNA: TGTGCCACCAGCAGGAGAACGGTAAACTCTGGGGCCAACGTCCTGACTTTC. The encoded protein is CATSRRTVNSGANVLTF.

V and J are TRBV11-2 and TRBJ2-7, with 10 bases identical to TRBD1. The J segment lost 4 bases and the V segment lost 5 bases, leaving 8 bases of the junction unmatched. This CDR3 comprises 15 residues. The germline V gene has CDR1 SGHAT and CDR2 FQNNGV. CDR3 region: CASSPTGGTGYEQYF. DNA for the CDR3: TGTGCCAGCAGCCCGACAGGGGGCACTGGGTACGAGCAGTACTTC.

This chain links TRBV4-1 with TRBJ1-1; D remains ambiguous. V was trimmed by 3 bases and J by 3 bases, leaving 14 bases between them. This CDR3 has 15 amino acids. Germline-derived CDR1 and CDR2 are MGHRA and YSYEKL. CDR3 in DNA: TGCGCCAGCAGCCAGACCTTAACACGTTACACTGAAGCTTTCTTT. As protein: CASSQTLTRYTEAFF.

The V gene is TRBV2, the J gene TRBJ2-1, with D tentatively TRBD1 or TRBD2 (5 bases each). The length of the CDR3 is 15 residues. V dropped 6 bases and J dropped 3 bases, with 15 bases sitting between them. Germline CDR1 is SNHLY and CDR2 is FYNNEI. The CDR3 coding sequence is TGTGCCAGCAGCCATACCGGGACCCACTACAATGAGCAGTTCTTC. Its protein is CASSHTGTHYNEQFF.

The genes are TRBV7-9 and TRBJ2-3, with 12 bases aligning to TRBD1. The CDR3 is made up of 15 amino acids. Germline loops: CDR1 SEHNR, CDR2 FQNEAQ (reference sequence). The trim removed 5 bases at V and 5 bases at J, leaving 5 bases unmatched. The CDR3 nucleotides read TGTGCCAGCAGCACGGGACAGGGGGCGAGAGATACGCAGTATTTT. It codes for CASSTGQGARDTQYF.

The DNA for the CDR3 is TGTGCCAGCAGTTTAGGGACGTACGCTGGAGAGCAGTACTTC. This codes for CASSLGTYAGEQYF. The chain links TRBV27 to TRBJ2-7; perhaps D is TRBD1 or TRBD2 (5 bases each). CDR3 length equals 14 residues. V dropped 2 bases and J dropped 7 bases, with 15 bases sitting between them. Germline V gene sequence: CDR1 MNHEY, CDR2 SMNVEV (reference sequence).